This TCR beta chain was sequenced during a study of blood T cell repertoires in COVID-19. Sequencing used immunoSEQ multiplex PCR; TCRdb keeps in-frame clones, though not all of them. This sample has around 250,000 clones, with around nine tenths found just once. Only a few counts were recorded for this clone. CDR3 length: 15 residues. Per the germline V gene, CDR1 is SNHLY and CDR2 is FYNNEI. Trimming cost V 1 base and J 14 bases, with 18 bases left between them. Participants reported their clinical history, and cohort assignment relied on those reports. The TCR comes from a woman in her forties or fifties who had recovered from COVID-19. The genes are TRBV2 and TRBJ1-6; D gene ambiguous. The sample was PBMCs or T cells enriched from blood (not recorded which). The CDR3 DNA reads as TGTGCCAGCAGTGAAGTAACGAGAACCAGGATAGCCCTCCACTTT. This codes for CASSEVTRTRIALHF.